This TCR beta chain was sequenced in a study of cytomegalovirus exposure and HLA in healthy donors. General study results and limits: Differences between HLA loci emerged in a later analysis of TCR association rates, with DRB1 most and HLA-C fewest. A missense variant in DCLRE1C was later tied to TCR beta V- and J-gene trimming. Using a false discovery rate of 0.05, a later analysis showed that 16,951 TCR beta sequences were associated with HLA alleles.

Everyone who donated was a healthy bone marrow donor. Worth noting for this clone: Its matching antigen is unknown.

The CDR3 consists of 17 residues. Per germline, CDR1 LGHNA and CDR2 YNFKEQ. Losses at the gene ends were 0 bases for V and 5 bases for J; bases not matched to a gene: 12. The PCR was carried out with 60 Vbeta primers and 13 Jbeta primers. Sequencing was performed with immunoSEQ multiplex PCR; in TCRdb, only in-frame clones are kept and a portion is missing. The sample yields around 100,000 clones, approximately 84% seen once. Sequencing was performed on PBMCs. The TCR comes from a woman between 18 and 29 years old in good health and CMV-seropositive. The chain couples TRBV4-2 to TRBJ1-2, with 7 bases lining up with TRBD1. The CDR3 sequence: CASSQDQGDSWSYGYTF. In nucleotides, the CDR3 is TGTGCCAGCAGCCAAGACCAGGGGGACAGTTGGTCTTATGGCTACACCTTC.